This entry lists 15 T cell receptor beta chains sequenced from one sample in a study of shared T cell receptors in the human thymus. The protocol was immunoSEQ multiplex PCR, while the TCRdb copy is restricted to in-frame clones and leaves out a portion. The sample yields hundreds of thousands of clones, around 87% seen once. The sample also formed part of further work on human thymus T cells.

The sequenced sample was thymocytes. The receptors were gathered from a boy under three years old with a congenital heart defect.

V and J are TRBV29-1 and TRBJ2-7; 7 bases align to TRBD2. This CDR3 has 15 residues. With V trimmed by 6 bases and J by 0 bases, 11 bases remained unmatched. Germline V gene data show CDR1 as SQVTM and CDR2 as ANQGSEA. The CDR3 nucleotides read TGCAGCGTGACCACCCTAGCGGACCCCTCCTACGAGCAGTACTTC. Protein: CSVTTLADPSYEQYF.

The genes are TRBV7-8 and TRBJ1-5; no clear D gene. CDR1 is SGHVS and CDR2 is FQNEAQ in the germline V gene. Trimming pared 4 bases from V and 6 bases from J, leaving 10 bases between. The CDR3 covers 13 residues. The CDR3 sequence is CASSSAGGQPQHF. Here the CDR3 DNA reads TGTGCCAGCAGCTCGGCGGGAGGTCAGCCCCAGCATTTT. The entire variable domain, with the rest obtained from reference TRBV7-8 and TRBJ1-5, is as follows: GAGVSQSPRYKVAKRGQDVALRCDPISGHVSLFWYQQALGQGPEFLTYFQNEAQLDKSGLPSDRFFAERPEGSVSTLKIQRTQQEDSAVYLCASSSAGGQPQHFGDGTRLSIL.

The chain has TRBV7-2 and TRBJ2-7; 8 nucleotides agree with TRBD1. This CDR3 spans 15 amino acids. Trimming took 5 bases from V and 5 from J; bases not matched to a gene: 11. In germline, CDR1 is SGHTA, CDR2 FQGNSA. Here the CDR3 DNA reads TGTGCCAGCAGCCGTCGGACAGGGTTCGTAAACGAGCAGTACTTC. Protein: CASSRRTGFVNEQYF.

This sequence joins TRBV27 and TRBJ1-6; D gene ambiguous. V was pared by 0 bases and J by 8 bases, with 14 bases between. CDR3 length: 16 amino acids. Germline loops: CDR1 MNHEY, CDR2 SMNVEV (reference sequence). The CDR3 region has the DNA TGTGCCAGCAGTTTATCATCCGCCAGTATATATTCACCCCTCCACTTT. This translates into CASSLSSASIYSPLHF.

V is TRBV27 and J is TRBJ2-7, with 9 positions matching TRBD1. V trimming: 2 bases; J trimming: 1 base; junction bases outside the gene matches: 6. The length of the CDR3 is 16 residues. Per the germline V gene, CDR1 is MNHEY and CDR2 is SMNVEV (reference sequence). The CDR3 DNA is TGTGCCAGCAGTTTAAGCCCGGGACAGGGTTCCTACGAGCAGTACTTC. Its translation is CASSLSPGQGSYEQYF.

The chain uses TRBV5-1 and TRBJ2-1; D remains unclear. This CDR3 contains 13 residues. The V gene lost 4 bases and the J gene lost 10 bases, with 15 bases spanning the gap. CDR1 and CDR2 from the germline V gene are SGHRS and YFSETQ. CDR3 region: CASSPDPPREQFF. The CDR3, as DNA: TGCGCCAGCAGCCCTGATCCTCCTAGGGAGCAGTTCTTC. Complete variable domain (other parts from reference TRBV5-1 and TRBJ2-1): KAGVTQTPRYLIKTRGQQVTLSCSPISGHRSVSWYQQTPGQGLQFLFEYFSETQRNKGNFPGRFSGRQFSNSRSEMNVSTLELGDSALYLCASSPDPPREQFFGPGTRLTVL.

This clone has just one count. This rearrangement joins TRBV6-5 to TRBJ1-5; TRBD1 is a possible D gene (5 bases). Germline V CDR1 and CDR2: MNHEY, SVGAGI. V was shortened by 5 bases and J by 9 bases, with 11 bases between the two germline ends. This CDR3 comprises 12 residues. The CDR3 nucleotides are TGTGCCAGCAGTCCTCATAGGGGGCCCCAGCATTTT. Protein: CASSPHRGPQHF.

The sample holds a few counts of this clone. V and J are TRBV4-3 and TRBJ2-1; D is possibly TRBD2 (6 bases). CDR3 length: 14 residues. V lost 3 bases and J lost 6, with 12 bases in between. The germline gives CDR1 LGHNA, CDR2 YSLEER. The chain's CDR3 is CASSHTRRGNEQFF. In DNA form, the CDR3 reads TGCGCCAGCAGCCATACGAGGAGGGGCAATGAGCAGTTCTTC.

CDR3: CASSQTGQGTMNTEAFF. CDR3 nucleotides: TGTGCCAGCAGCCAGACCGGACAGGGGACTATGAACACTGAAGCTTTCTTT. The chain is built from TRBV4-2 and TRBJ1-1; 9 nucleotides align to TRBD1. This CDR3 has 17 residues. Germline CDR1 reads LGHNA; CDR2 reads YNFKEQ. After removal of 3 bases from V and 0 bases from J, the junction contained 8 bases not matched to a gene.

The chain combines TRBV6-6 with TRBJ1-1, with 7 bases aligning to TRBD1. Germline values: CDR1 MNHNY, CDR2 SVGAGI (reference sequence). The CDR3 length is 14 residues. V lost 7 bases to trimming and J lost 0 bases; unmatched junction nucleotides: 5. The CDR3 nucleotides are TGTGCCAGCACCATAGACAGGGTGAACACTGAAGCTTTCTTT. Protein: CASTIDRVNTEAFF.

With respect to this clone: One end of the junction varies from germline; a read error may be responsible. The chain is built from TRBV2 and TRBJ1-1; D ambiguous. CDR1 is SNHLY and CDR2 is FYNNEI in the germline V gene. The CDR3 runs 14 residues. The CDR3 sequence is CASSVSGLKTEAFF. The CDR3, as DNA: TGTGCCAGCAGTGTCTCGGGTCTGAAGACTGAAGCTTTCTTT. Using reference TRBV2 and TRBJ1-1 for the parts outside the CDR3, the full variable domain is EPEVTQTPSHQVTQMGQEVILRCVPISNHLYFYWYRQILGQKVEFLVSFYNNEISEKSEIFDDQFSVERPDGSNFTLKIRSTKLEDSAMYFCASSVSGLKTEAFFGQGTRLTVV.

This chain uses TRBV5-8 with TRBJ2-3; possible D gene TRBD2, 5 bases. Per germline, CDR1 SGHTS and CDR2 YDEGEE. The length of the CDR3 is 16 residues. Trimming stripped 4 bases from V and 2 bases from J, with 17 bases between. The CDR3 DNA follows: TGTGCCAGCAGCACCCGTTTGAAGGACTTCACAGATACGCAGTATTTT. It is translated as CASSTRLKDFTDTQYF.

V usage is TRBV6-1 and J usage is TRBJ2-7, with 7 bases fitting TRBD1. Germline assignment: CDR1 MNHNS and CDR2 SASEGT. The CDR3 loop spans 16 amino acids. Losses at the gene ends were 2 bases for V and 1 base for J; bases not matched to a gene: 8. This CDR3 reads CASSECQGDSSYEQYF. The CDR3 DNA reads TGTGCCAGCAGTGAATGCCAGGGGGATTCGTCCTACGAGCAGTACTTC.

This clone was counted a single time. The rearrangement joins TRBV19 to TRBJ1-2; D might be TRBD1 (6 bases). Germline V CDR1 and CDR2: LNHDA, SQIVND (reference sequence). The CDR3 totals 15 residues. Between the trimmed V and J ends, which lost 5 bases and 4 bases, there was a span of 17 bases. CDR3: CASSAKTGLTYGYTF. CDR3 DNA sequence: TGTGCCAGTAGTGCTAAAACAGGGTTGACCTATGGCTACACCTTC.

This clone was found a few times. J is TRBJ1-4 and V is TRBV4-1, with TRBD1 matching 8 bases. V was clipped by 1 base and J by 6 bases; unmatched bases: 10. The CDR3 has 17 residues. From germline, CDR1 is MGHRA and CDR2 YSYEKL. CDR3 sequence: CASSQGISGTGHEKLFF. The CDR3 DNA follows: TGCGCCAGCAGCCAAGGGATTTCCGGGACAGGACATGAAAAACTGTTTTTT.